A single T cell receptor (beta chain) is shown here with its context. What it binds is not known. How the authors handled the data: Differences in CDR3 between clinicopathological groups were drawn on to build a classifier intended to discriminate distant-metastatic papillary thyroid cancer patients. TCRdb reprocessed the PCR reads using MiXCR. The V and J calls and clone size come from TCRdb's table, not from the authors' own analysis. This sample has under 20,000 clones, with 29% found just once. The data derive from a study of metastatic and nonmetastatic thyroid tumors. Study details: The authors compared repertoires across blood and tumor or nodule tissue from malignant and benign thyroid patients.

Patients underwent thyroid surgery, and none had received any treatment before it. The germline V gene has CDR1 MDHEN and CDR2 SYDVKM. This CDR3 is built from 15 residues. V was clipped by 5 bases and J by 7 bases; unmatched bases: 11. The study's findings and limits: TCR beta diversity was reportedly significantly higher in malignant thyroid tumors than benign nodules, in blood and tumor.

The chain uses TRBV28 and TRBJ2-7; 10 bases agree with TRBD2. Sequencing was performed on tumor tissue. The sequence came from a female donor with papillary thyroid cancer or a benign thyroid nodule (not recorded which). Some clones in this sample may be carry-over from other donors' samples. Here the CDR3 DNA reads TGTGCCAGCAGTGCAATCCTAGCGGGGGCTAGGGAGCAGTACTTC. Its protein product is CASSAILAGAREQYF.